This T cell receptor beta chain was sequenced in a study of shared clonotypes between healthy human individuals. The CDR3 is 14 residues long. Germline CDR1 and CDR2: SNHLY and FYNNEI. Germline trimming cut 3 bases from V and 7 bases from J; bases unmatched to any gene: 7. Some clones are missing from TCRdb's copy, which holds only in-frame ones; the method was immunoSEQ multiplex PCR. The sample records approximately 2.5 million clones, about 92% being singletons. The gene calls are TRBV2 and TRBJ1-2; TRBD1 agrees at 8 bases. The specimen was naive CD4+ T cells sorted from blood. Subset of the sample: CD45RA+ positively selected. This TCR was sampled from a man between 18 and 29 years old in good health. The CDR3 here is CASSEVDRGGGYTF. The CDR3 nucleotides are TGTGCCAGCAGTGAGGTCGACAGGGGAGGTGGCTACACCTTC.